Listed here are 18 T cell receptor beta chains from one sample, sequenced in a study of cytomegalovirus exposure and HLA in healthy donors. 13 Jbeta primers and 60 Vbeta primers were used for the PCR. Sequenced by immunoSEQ multiplex PCR; TCRdb stores in-frame clones only, minus some. The data contain approximately 110,000 clones, about 80% of them seen just once; the ten biggest clones take up roughly 5%. Specimen: PBMCs. The receptors shown here come from a woman in her twenties or thirties in good health and CMV-seropositive.

This sequence joins TRBV11-3 and TRBJ2-1, with 8 bases identical to TRBD2. The ends lost 0 bases at V and 5 bases at J; junction bases unmatched: 9. This CDR3 spans 17 amino acids. Germline CDR1 reads SGHNT; CDR2 reads YENEEA. The CDR3 DNA reads TGTGCCAGCAGCTTAGAGGGACTAGGAGGGGTTGACAATGAGCAGTTCTTC. Its protein product is CASSLEGLGGVDNEQFF.

The V gene is TRBV5-4, the J gene TRBJ2-2; D ambiguous. This CDR3 has 12 residues. The ends were cut back, 1 base at V and 6 bases at J, with 4 bases in the middle. Per germline, CDR1 SGHNT and CDR2 YYREEE (reference sequence). The DNA of the CDR3 is TGTGCCAGCAGCTTGCAGTCCGGGGAGCTGTTTTTT. Protein sequence: CASSLQSGELFF.

The chain links TRBV4-2 to TRBJ2-5; 11 nucleotides line up with TRBD2. The J call may be incorrect, as the DNA end agrees better with TRBJ2-7. Germline V gene lookup returns CDR1 LGHNA and CDR2 YNFKEQ. The CDR3 totals 19 residues. The CDR3 reads CASSPRKTVPGLAEYEQYF. The DNA for the CDR3 is TGTGCCAGCAGCCCTCGAAAGACGGTCCCGGGACTAGCGGAATACGAGCAGTACTTC.

The genes are TRBV19 and TRBJ1-5, with a tentative D call TRBD1 (5 bases). Looked up from germline, CDR1 is LNHDA and CDR2 is SQIVND (reference sequence). The length of the CDR3 is 13 residues. Trimming pared 3 bases from V and 8 bases from J, leaving 11 bases between. CDR3 nucleotide sequence: TGTGCCAGTAGTATGGGGGGTTTGAAGCCCCAGCATTTT. Its protein is CASSMGGLKPQHF.

This clone was found a few times. The chain uses TRBV6-1 and TRBJ1-1; 8 bases line up with TRBD1. V trimming: 7 bases; J trimming: 2 bases; junction bases outside the gene matches: 3. Germline CDR1 MNHNS, CDR2 SASEGT. The CDR3 loop spans 13 amino acids. CDR3 residues: CASTGGVNTEAFF. The DNA of the CDR3 is TGTGCCAGCACAGGGGGCGTAAACACTGAAGCTTTCTTT.

This clone was seen more than once but under ten times. This rearrangement joins TRBV11-3 to TRBJ2-5; 9 positions agree with TRBD2. The CDR3 covers 18 residues. V was clipped by 5 bases and J by 4 bases; unmatched bases: 17. Germline values: CDR1 SGHNT, CDR2 YENEEA. CDR3 in amino acids: CASSQPPFLRGGGETQYF. In nucleotides, the CDR3 is TGTGCCAGCAGCCAACCCCCCTTCTTGCGGGGGGGAGGAGAGACCCAGTACTTC.

The chain links TRBV5-1 to TRBJ1-1, with 8 bases identical to TRBD1. V dropped 0 bases and J dropped 4; count of bases not matched to a gene: 2. Germline loops: CDR1 SGHRS, CDR2 YFSETQ. The CDR3 extends over 14 amino acids. The CDR3 nucleotides are TGCGCCAGCAGCTTGGGACAGGGGCCCACTGAAGCTTTCTTT. This encodes CASSLGQGPTEAFF.

The chain joins TRBV6-1 to TRBJ2-1; 9 nucleotides line up with TRBD2. J lost 0 bases, V lost 4 bases, and 13 bases had no gene match. The CDR3 consists of 19 residues. Germline V gene sequence: CDR1 MNHNS, CDR2 SASEGT. The CDR3 DNA reads as TGTGCCAGCAGTGTTCCACTAGCGGGCTTACAAGGCTCCTACAATGAGCAGTTCTTC. As protein: CASSVPLAGLQGSYNEQFF.

The chain has TRBV11-3 and TRBJ2-7; 11 bases align to TRBD2. The CDR3 is 15 amino acids. Trimming at V came to 5 bases and at J to 1 base, leaving 4 bases not matched to a gene. Germline values: CDR1 SGHNT, CDR2 YENEEA. CDR3 nucleotides: TGTGCCAGCAGCCCGGGACTAGCGGATTCCTACGAGCAGTACTTC. Encoded protein: CASSPGLADSYEQYF.

This chain connects TRBV6-1 to TRBJ1-5; TRBD1 aligns across 9 bases. Germline CDR1 MNHNS, CDR2 SASEGT. The junction had 7 bases not matched to a gene; V was cut back by 6 bases and J by 7 bases. The CDR3 contains 14 residues. The CDR3 loop is CASSATGGGQPQHF. CDR3 nucleotides: TGTGCCAGCAGCGCTACAGGGGGCGGGCAGCCCCAGCATTTT.

The gene calls are TRBV6-1 and TRBJ1-4; 10 bases match TRBD1. The CDR3 covers 19 residues. V gave up 2 bases and J gave up 0 bases; unmatched junction bases: 9. Germline V gives CDR1 MNHNS, CDR2 SASEGT. The CDR3 DNA is TGTGCCAGCAGTGAAAGAGGGGGACAGGGGATTTCAACTAATGAAAAACTGTTTTTT. This codes for CASSERGGQGISTNEKLFF.

The chain has TRBV5-1 and TRBJ1-6; TRBD1 is a possible D gene (5 bases). This CDR3 contains 14 residues. Germline V gene lookup returns CDR1 SGHRS and CDR2 YFSETQ. Trimming removed 0 bases from V and 11 bases from J, with 12 bases in between. The CDR3 nucleotides are TGCGCCAGCAGCTTGGGCCAGGGCTTGACACCCCTCCACTTT. This codes for CASSLGQGLTPLHF.

This clone turned up a few times. The chain has TRBV14 and TRBJ2-3; 8 positions match TRBD2. Unmatched junction bases numbered 5, after V lost 4 bases and J lost 2 bases. CDR1 and CDR2 (germline): SGHDN, FVKESK. The CDR3 loop spans 15 amino acids. CDR3 amino acids: CASSLLAGNTDTQYF. CDR3 coding DNA: TGTGCCAGCAGCCTTTTAGCGGGAAACACAGATACGCAGTATTTT.

V gene TRBV5-6 combines with J gene TRBJ2-1, with D uncertain. Trimming removed 2 bases at V and 6 bases at J, with 3 bases between. Germline assignment: CDR1 SGHDT and CDR2 YYEEEE. The CDR3 has 11 residues. CDR3 DNA: TGTGCCAGCAGCTTCAGCAATGAGCAGTTCTTC. Translating gives CASSFSNEQFF.

Worth noting for this clone: This sample also contains other DNA sequences that code for the same CDR3. The chain combines TRBV30 with TRBJ2-5; 12 bases are a match to TRBD2. The CDR3 spans 14 residues. CDR1 GTSNPN and CDR2 SVGIG come from the germline V gene (reference sequence). The V segment lost 3 bases and the J segment 4 bases; nucleotides outside the gene matches: 3. Here the CDR3 DNA reads TGTGCCTGGAGCGCGGGACTAGCGGGAGAGACCCAGTACTTC. It codes for CAWSAGLAGETQYF.

The gene calls are TRBV4-1 and TRBJ2-1, with D tentatively TRBD1 (5 bases). V lost 1 base and J lost 4, with 5 bases in between. Per germline, CDR1 MGHRA and CDR2 YSYEKL. The CDR3 length is 13 residues. The CDR3 DNA reads TGCGCCAGCAGCCAAGGACAGTACAATGAGCAGTTCTTC. This gives the protein CASSQGQYNEQFF.

V gene TRBV19 combines with J gene TRBJ2-7; D possibly corresponds to TRBD1 (5 bases). This CDR3 contains 13 residues. V was pared by 8 bases and J by 4 bases, with 15 bases between. Germline lookup yields CDR1 LNHDA and CDR2 SQIVND (reference sequence). Here the CDR3 DNA reads TGTGCCAGTGCCGAAAGGGGTTGGTACGAGCAGTACTTC. This translates into CASAERGWYEQYF. The entire variable domain, with the rest obtained from reference TRBV19 and TRBJ2-7, is as follows: DGGITQSPKYLFRKEGQNVTLSCEQNLNHDAMYWYRQDPGQGLRLIYYSQIVNDFQKGDIAEGYSVSREKKESFPLTVTSAQKNPTAFYLCASAERGWYEQYFGPGTRLTVT.

The chain uses TRBV28 and TRBJ2-7; no firm D call. Germline CDR1 reads MDHEN; CDR2 reads SYDVKM. Trimming left V 6 bases short and J 1 base short, with 10 bases between. This CDR3 has 13 residues. CDR3 sequence reads: CASSPPFSYEQYF. The CDR3 DNA sequence: TGTGCCAGCAGCCCCCCCTTTTCCTACGAGCAGTACTTC.